This entry lists 25 T cell receptor beta chains sequenced from one sample in a study of early T cells in non-severe SARS-CoV-2 infection. TCRdb reanalysed the 5' RACE reads using MiXCR and keeps one entry per CDR3 protein. The sample carries 84,000 or so distinct CDR3 sequences, 14% recorded once. The specimen sequenced was whole blood. The receptors derive from an adult who was a healthcare worker with PCR-confirmed SARS-CoV-2 infection or an uninfected control (not recorded which).

The chain recombines TRBV11-3 with TRBJ2-1; the D gene could be TRBD1 or TRBD2 (5 bases each). The ends were cut back, 6 bases at V and 4 bases at J, with 7 bases in the middle. The CDR3 runs to 12 residues. Looked up from germline, CDR1 is SGHNT and CDR2 is YENEEA. The DNA of the CDR3 is TGTGCCAGCAGTGAGGGGTACAATGAGCAGTTCTTC. Its protein product is CASSEGYNEQFF.

This clonotype was seen a handful of times. CDR3 sequence: CASSRDRTSYGYTF. The CDR3, as DNA: TGTGCCAGCAGCCGCGACAGGACCTCCTATGGCTACACCTTC. This chain connects TRBV7-2 to TRBJ1-2; TRBD1 is a possible D gene (6 bases). CDR1 and CDR2 from the germline V gene are SGHTA and FQGNSA. Trimming cost V 5 bases and J 4 bases, with 14 bases left between them. The CDR3 runs to 14 residues.

This clonotype was observed a few times. This chain joins TRBV28 and TRBJ2-7; D ambiguous. Trimming took off 2 bases at V and 5 bases at J, with 7 bases between the two ends. The CDR3 covers 12 residues. Germline values: CDR1 MDHEN, CDR2 SYDVKM. The CDR3 reads CASSLQFDEQYF. As DNA, the CDR3 is TGTGCCAGCAGTTTACAATTCGACGAGCAGTACTTC.

Only a few counts were recorded for this clonotype. The V and J genes are TRBV9 and TRBJ1-2; weak D call: TRBD1 (5 bases). The CDR3 is 17 residues long. The V and J ends lost 1 base and 0 bases respectively, with 16 bases between them. Per germline, CDR1 SGDLS and CDR2 YYNGEE. The chain's CDR3 is CASSVHFRDDPNYGYTF. In DNA, the CDR3 is TGTGCCAGCAGCGTACACTTCCGGGACGATCCTAACTATGGCTACACCTTC.

In its sample, this clonotype was seen a few times. This chain uses TRBV7-8 with TRBJ2-2; D possibly uses TRBD1 or TRBD2 (5 bases each). V was pared by 1 base and J by 0 bases, with 12 bases between. Germline V gene data show CDR1 as SGHVS and CDR2 as FQNEAQ. This CDR3 has 17 amino acids. The CDR3 DNA is TGTGCCAGCAGCTTAGTGGGTCTGGGACCGAACACCGGGGAGCTGTTTTTT. The encoded protein is CASSLVGLGPNTGELFF.

This clonotype turned up a few times. This sequence joins TRBV2 and TRBJ2-5, with 7 bases that match TRBD2. Germline V CDR1 and CDR2: SNHLY, FYNNEI. V dropped 5 bases and J dropped 1; count of bases not matched to a gene: 7. The CDR3 consists of 15 residues. The CDR3 bases are TGTGCCAGCAGTAATACAAGACTAGCCCAAGAGACCCAGTACTTC. Translation: CASSNTRLAQETQYF. The whole variable domain, filled in from reference TRBV2 and TRBJ2-5, reads EPEVTQTPSHQVTQMGQEVILRCVPISNHLYFYWYRQILGQKVEFLVSFYNNEISEKSEIFDDQFSVERPDGSNFTLKIRSTKLEDSAMYFCASSNTRLAQETQYFGPGTRLLVL.

There are a few counts of this clonotype. J is TRBJ1-4 and V is TRBV29-1, with unresolved D. V was cut by 1 base and J by 7 bases, with 16 bases left in between. Germline CDR1 is SQVTM and CDR2 is ANQGSEA. The CDR3 sequence is 15 residues long. The CDR3 is CSVEVSTGHSEKLFF. The CDR3 DNA reads TGCAGCGTTGAAGTTTCAACGGGTCATAGTGAAAAACTGTTTTTT.

In this sample, this clonotype turned up many times. The chain carries TRBV7-8 and TRBJ2-3; 7 nucleotides match TRBD1. The ends lost 2 bases at V and 3 bases at J; junction bases unmatched: 8. This CDR3 has 16 amino acids. From germline, CDR1 is SGHVS and CDR2 FQNEAQ. The CDR3 coding sequence is TGTGCCAGCAGCTTATCGGGCAGGGGGTCGACAGATACGCAGTATTTT. Residues: CASSLSGRGSTDTQYF. The full variable domain, with the rest looked up from reference TRBV7-8 and TRBJ2-3, is GAGVSQSPRYKVAKRGQDVALRCDPISGHVSLFWYQQALGQGPEFLTYFQNEAQLDKSGLPSDRFFAERPEGSVSTLKIQRTQQEDSAVYLCASSLSGRGSTDTQYFGPGTRLTVL.

This clonotype came up a few times. The V call is TRBV27, the J call TRBJ2-7, with TRBD1 matching over 7 bases. V lost 0 bases and J lost 2; bases outside the gene matches: 7. Germline V lookup: CDR1 MNHEY, CDR2 SMNVEV (reference sequence). CDR3 size: 16 residues. CDR3: CASSLSKGQRTYEQYF. The DNA of the CDR3 is TGTGCCAGCAGTTTATCAAAGGGACAGCGCACCTACGAGCAGTACTTC.

The chain employs TRBV7-9 and TRBJ2-7; D may be TRBD1 (6 bases). The CDR3 has 15 amino acids. V was clipped by 3 bases and J by 7 bases, with 19 bases between them. Germline V gene sequence: CDR1 SEHNR, CDR2 FQNEAQ (reference sequence). In DNA form, the CDR3 reads TGTGCCAGCAGCTTCGCAGGGGCTTCGGTTGATGAGCAGTACTTC. This codes for CASSFAGASVDEQYF. Supplemented by reference TRBV7-9 and TRBJ2-7, the full variable domain reads DTGVSQNPRHKITKRGQNVTFRCDPISEHNRLYWYRQTLGQGPEFLTYFQNEAQLEKSRLLSDRFSAERPKGSFSTLEIQRTEQGDSAMYLCASSFAGASVDEQYFGPGTRLTVT.

V is TRBV11-2 and J is TRBJ2-7, with 8 bases matching TRBD1. V lost 6 bases and J lost 6; bases outside the gene matches: 13. This CDR3 contains 15 residues. The germline V gene has CDR1 SGHAT and CDR2 FQNNGV. CDR3 nucleotides: TGTGCCAGCAGAGACCCGAGGACAGGGACCTCCGAGCAGTACTTC. As protein: CASRDPRTGTSEQYF.

The chain combines TRBV29-1 with TRBJ2-1, with D tentatively TRBD1 or TRBD2 (5 bases each). This CDR3 contains 14 residues. With 4 bases removed from V and 6 bases from J, the gap between germline ends came to 16 bases. Germline CDR1 is SQVTM and CDR2 is ANQGSEA. The DNA for the CDR3 is TGCAGCGTTGTTTTTCGGGACCGCATCAATGAGCAGTTCTTC. Protein sequence: CSVVFRDRINEQFF.

This clonotype came up many times. V is TRBV20-1 and J is TRBJ1-2, with D unresolved. V lost 5 bases to trimming and J lost 2 bases, with 6 bases between them. This CDR3 contains 11 residues. Germline V gene data show CDR1 as DFQATT and CDR2 as SNEGSKA (reference sequence). DNA of the CDR3: TGCAGTGCTTCAGACAACTATGGCTACACCTTC. Translated: CSASDNYGYTF.

Only a few counts were recorded for this clonotype. The chain carries TRBV29-1 and TRBJ1-1; no clear D gene. Trimming stripped 3 bases from V and 0 bases from J, with 2 bases between. This CDR3 is 11 amino acids long. Germline CDR1 is SQVTM and CDR2 is ANQGSEA. The CDR3 nucleotides read TGCAGCGTTGATATGAACACTGAAGCTTTCTTT. Translation: CSVDMNTEAFF. Looking up the rest from reference TRBV29-1 and TRBJ1-1 gives the full variable domain: SAVISQKPSRDICQRGTSLTIQCQVDSQVTMMFWYRQQPGQSLTLIATANQGSEATYESGFVIDKFPISRPNLTFSTLTVSNMSPEDSSIYLCSVDMNTEAFFGQGTRLTVV.

This chain joins TRBV21-1 and TRBJ1-5; no check of the table's D call, TRBD1, against the DNA was made. TRBV21-1 constitutes a pseudogene. The length of the CDR3 is 14 residues. The CDR3 nucleotides are TGTGCCAGCAGCGGGAAGCCCGGCGATCAGCCCCAGCATTTT. Amino acids: CASSGKPGDQPQHF.

V is TRBV10-3 and J is TRBJ1-4; D may be TRBD1 (5 bases). The V end lost 6 bases, the J end lost 8 bases, and 13 bases lay between the germline ends. The CDR3 is made up of 13 amino acids. Germline V gene lookup returns CDR1 ENHRY and CDR2 SYGVKD. CDR3 in DNA: TGTGCCATCAGGGACACCAAGGCGGAAAAACTGTTTTTT. Its protein is CAIRDTKAEKLFF.

This clonotype has at least ten counts. The chain uses TRBV2 and TRBJ1-1, with D hard to call. The germline V and J ends were trimmed by 7 bases and 4 bases, with 7 bases remaining between them. Germline V gives CDR1 SNHLY, CDR2 FYNNEI. The CDR3 length is 11 residues. The DNA for the CDR3 is TGTGCCAGCAAGGTGTTCACTGAAGCTTTCTTT. Translating it yields CASKVFTEAFF.

This clonotype was seen repeatedly, ten times or more. This rearrangement joins TRBV12-3 or TRBV12-4 to TRBJ2-2, with TRBD2 matching 9 bases. CDR3 size: 16 residues. Trimming at V came to 7 bases and at J to 7 bases, leaving 13 bases not matched to a gene. The CDR3 loop reads CASTPRGGGAGGELFF. The CDR3 bases are TGTGCCAGCACCCCCCGGGGCGGGGGGGCAGGCGGGGAGCTGTTTTTT.

This clonotype was observed a few times. V is TRBV3-1 and J is TRBJ1-6, with D maybe TRBD1 (6 bases). The germline V and J ends were trimmed by 0 bases and 7 bases, with 13 bases remaining between them. There are 16 residues in the CDR3. Looked up from germline, CDR1 is LGHDT and CDR2 is YNNKEL (reference sequence). The CDR3 protein is CASSQEPGAANSPLHF. The CDR3 DNA follows: TGTGCCAGCAGCCAAGAACCAGGGGCTGCCAATTCACCCCTCCACTTT.

This chain joins TRBV12-3 or TRBV12-4 and TRBJ2-1; D might be TRBD2 (6 bases). Deletions cut 0 bases from V and 1 base from J, with 16 bases between. The CDR3 runs to 18 residues. This chain's CDR3 is CASSLARGLGGSYNEQFF. Written as DNA, the CDR3 is TGTGCCAGCAGTTTAGCGCGGGGATTGGGGGGATCCTACAATGAGCAGTTCTTC.

A few counts support this clonotype. The chain couples TRBV20-1 to TRBJ2-3; 9 bases agree with TRBD1. Per germline, CDR1 DFQATT and CDR2 SNEGSKA (reference sequence). The CDR3 loop spans 14 amino acids. V was pared by 1 base and J by 9 bases, with 8 bases of the junction left unmatched. The CDR3 loop reads CSARVGQGIQTQYF. The CDR3 coding sequence is TGCAGTGCTAGAGTCGGACAGGGGATACAAACGCAGTATTTT.

This clonotype appeared many times. The chain has TRBV9 and TRBJ2-7; the D call may be TRBD1 or TRBD2 (5 bases each). The germline V gene encodes CDR1 SGDLS and CDR2 YYNGEE. This CDR3 is 16 amino acids long. The germline V and J ends were trimmed by 0 bases and 2 bases, with 15 bases remaining between them. The chain's CDR3 is CASSVDAGTSTYEQYF. For the CDR3, the DNA is TGTGCCAGCAGCGTAGACGCCGGGACCTCCACCTACGAGCAGTACTTC.

The V gene is TRBV29-1, the J gene TRBJ1-2; D remains ambiguous. CDR1 is SQVTM, CDR2 ANQGSEA, per germline. CDR3 size: 11 residues. V was clipped by 4 bases and J by 5 bases, with 8 bases between them. The CDR3 protein is CSVVGSYGYTF. CDR3 nucleotides: TGCAGCGTTGTGGGGAGTTATGGCTACACCTTC.

This clonotype has more than one count but fewer than ten. The chain has TRBV4-3 and TRBJ2-3, with unresolved D. The germline CDR1 and CDR2 sequences are LGHNA and YSLEER. This CDR3 region has 16 residues. Trimming took 0 bases from V and 0 from J, leaving 10 bases between them. DNA of the CDR3: TGCGCCAGCAGCCAAGATGCCGACGTAAGCACAGATACGCAGTATTTT. It translates to CASSQDADVSTDTQYF.

On this clonotype: A much larger clone lies a single base off, so this may be a read error. The rearrangement joins TRBV28 to TRBJ1-4, with D perhaps matching TRBD1 (5 bases). The CDR3 loop spans 15 amino acids. Trimming removed 5 bases at V and 8 bases at J, with 18 bases between. Germline V gives CDR1 MDHEN, CDR2 SYDVKM. Written as DNA, the CDR3 is TGTGCCAGCAGTCACCCAGGCCAGGGACTGGAAAAACTGTTTTTT. It is translated as CASSHPGQGLEKLFF.